This T cell receptor beta chain was observed in a study of early T cells in non-severe SARS-CoV-2 infection. Many counts were recorded for this clonotype. The target antigen is unknown. With 0 bases removed from V and 5 bases from J, the gap between germline ends came to 11 bases. The CDR3 covers 15 residues. In germline, CDR1 is DFQATT, CDR2 SNEGSKA (reference sequence). Each cDNA molecule carried a unique molecular identifier. A single record per CDR3 protein comes from TCRdb applying MiXCR to the 5' RACE reads. The sample records some 19,000 distinct CDR3 sequences, over 4% being singletons. Study findings and constraints: VDJdb matching, biased toward anti-spike CD8 responses, missed private and CD4 specificities.

This rearrangement joins TRBV20-1 to TRBJ1-6, with a possible D match to TRBD1 (5 bases). The specimen sequenced was whole blood. The clonotype was recovered from an adult who was a healthcare worker with PCR-confirmed SARS-CoV-2 infection or an uninfected control (not recorded which). CDR3 DNA sequence: TGCAGTGCTAGAGACACGGCGGGGCATAATTCACCCCTCCACTTT. It yields the protein CSARDTAGHNSPLHF.